This TCR beta chain was documented in a study of blood T cell repertoires in COVID-19. CDR3 size: 16 residues. Germline CDR1 DFQATT, CDR2 SNEGSKA (reference sequence). Trimming pared 3 bases from V and 3 bases from J, leaving 15 bases between. Seattle enrolled patients during active infection and tracked them longitudinally. Libraries were prepared by immunoSEQ multiplex PCR; TCRdb keeps only in-frame clonotypes and omits some of them. The sample carries approximately 78,000 clones, 80% to 95% recorded once. The specimen sequenced was peripheral blood. This receptor was obtained from a man aged 45-60 years with COVID-19, enrolled during active disease. The V gene is TRBV20-1, the J gene TRBJ2-6; D is possibly TRBD1 (5 bases). CDR3: CSASSPKGFGANVLTF. The CDR3 DNA is TGCAGTGCTAGTTCTCCTAAGGGGTTTGGGGCCAACGTCCTGACTTTC.